Listed here is a single T cell receptor beta chain. This record belongs to a study of T-cell reconstitution after alpha-beta-depleted transplantation in children. The authors prepared the TCRbeta library with unique molecular identifiers. One entry per CDR3 protein, called by TCRdb with MiXCR from the PCR reads. In the table there are over 550,000 distinct CDR3 sequences, 10% to 13% of which are singletons. Germline V gene lookup returns CDR1 KGHDR and CDR2 SFDVKD. The CDR3 runs to 13 residues. The trim removed 9 bases at V and 7 bases at J, leaving 1 base unmatched. The specimen comprised PBMCs from the stem cell graft donor, sampled from the stem cell graft. The source of this sequence is a human donor who donated a stem cell graft to a child with acute myeloid leukemia. The chain joins TRBV24-1 to TRBJ2-1, with 14 positions matching TRBD2. CDR3 region: CATGTSGRNEQFF. The CDR3 DNA reads as TGTGCCACCGGGACTAGCGGGAGAAATGAGCAGTTCTTC.